This T cell receptor (beta chain) comes out of a study of radiation and T cells in renal cell carcinoma. General study results and limits: Top tumor clonotypes rose in blood 2 weeks post-radiation, then contracted.

On this clone itself: Its specificity is unknown. The junction departs from germline at one end; a sequencing error may be responsible.

The CDR3 is 15 residues long. Per germline, CDR1 SGDLS and CDR2 YYNGEE. Stated time point: baseline pretreatment blood. The sample's treatment: 15 Gy SBRT to primary tumor, nephrectomy 4 weeks later. Libraries were prepared by immunoSEQ multiplex PCR; TCRdb keeps only in-frame clonotypes and omits some of them. The sample lists just over 95,000 clones; 70% to 90% were seen once. The TCR originated in a man aged 50-60 years with renal cell carcinoma. The chain couples TRBV9 to TRBJ2-2, with 14 positions matching TRBD2. The sequencing used blood, collected from a patient whose treatment included radiotherapy and nephrectomy. The CDR3 is CASSPRTSGGLKRRF. In nucleotides, the CDR3 is TGTGCCAGCAGCCCCCGGACTAGCGGGGGGCTCAAAAGACGTTTT.